This T cell receptor (beta chain) was profiled in a study of PD-1 blockade in classical Hodgkin lymphoma. Whole-study results and caveats: Newly diagnosed patients had diversity similar to the baseline diversity of complete responders. Among the patients, those starting nivolumab under 1 year after ASCT were excluded. Diminished baseline TCR diversity has been reported in newly diagnosed patients relative to healthy donors.

The time point is: cycle 4 day 1 (C4D1), after around six weeks of nivolumab. Every one of the patients relapsed after autologous stem cell transplantation (brentuximab vedotin exposure was variable). Magnetic negative selection, applied to thawed PBMCs, was used to isolate the CD8+ T cells. Best response was recorded as complete response, partial response or progressive disease. The CDR3 extends over 15 amino acids. The ends were cut back, 1 base at V and 3 bases at J, with 12 bases in the middle. CDR1 is LNHNV and CDR2 is YYDKDF in the germline V gene (reference sequence). Note on this clone: Its antigen is still unknown.

The assay was immunoSEQ multiplex PCR, and TCRdb's table has in-frame clones only and misses some. The sample comprises over 5,500 clones, around 73% of which are singletons, and about an eighth rests with the top ten. The sequence was collected from a human donor with classical Hodgkin lymphoma. Sequencing used CD8+ T cells from blood, obtained before the fourth cycle of nivolumab. This chain connects TRBV15 to TRBJ2-5; perhaps TRBD2 as D (5 bases). The CDR3 DNA is TGTGCCACCAGCAGAGTTTTGGGGAGTAAAGAGACCCAGTACTTC. It yields the protein CATSRVLGSKETQYF.